One and the same sample provided the 19 T cell receptor beta chains below, sequenced in a study. The TRBV12-4/TRBJ1-2 clonotypes were amplified using barcode primers with ligated adaptors. One entry per CDR3 protein, called by TCRdb with MiXCR from the multiplex PCR reads. The table records over 2,000 distinct CDR3 sequences, approximately 17% of them present only once. Tregs were sorted as CD4+CD25+CD127-/low cells. The sample was Tregs sorted from blood. These receptors originate from a female donor with breast cancer.

Relative to its sample, this clonotype is medium-sized (0.01 to 0.1%). The CDR3 reads CASSPFTGDPNYGYTF. CDR3 nucleotides: TGTGCCAGCAGCCCCTTCACGGGAGACCCTAACTATGGCTACACCTTC. The chain carries TRBV12-3 or TRBV12-4 and TRBJ1-2, with unresolved D. Trimming pared 6 bases from V and 0 bases from J, leaving 17 bases between. CDR3 length: 16 amino acids.

As concerns this clonotype: The CDR3 ends on some other residue instead of the conserved phenylalanine or tryptophan, so this is likely a read error. The chain combines TRBV12-3 or TRBV12-4 with TRBJ1-2, with 9 bases fitting TRBD1. Trimming cost V 10 bases and J 3 bases; bases outside gene matches: 15. This CDR3 region has 16 residues. CDR3: CAIRLEGQGRHYGYTL. CDR3 nucleotides: TGTGCCATCCGGTTAGAAGGACAGGGGCGACACTATGGCTACACCCTC.

This clonotype rates as medium-sized (0.01 to 0.1%). J is TRBJ1-2 and V is TRBV12-3 or TRBV12-4; D is undetermined. The V end lost 3 bases, the J end lost 2 bases, and 10 bases lay between the germline ends. CDR3 size: 14 residues. The CDR3 DNA follows: TGTGCCAGCAGTTTGTCGGGTTCAAACTATGGCTACACCTTC. Its protein product is CASSLSGSNYGYTF.

About this clonotype itself: No conserved phenylalanine or tryptophan ends this CDR3, so it is likely a read error. J is TRBJ1-2 and V is TRBV12-3 or TRBV12-4; D may be TRBD1 (5 bases). There are 13 residues in the CDR3. V was trimmed by 1 base and J by 4 bases, leaving 7 bases between them. CDR3 amino acids: CASSLGRGYGYTV. Here the CDR3 DNA reads TGTGCCAGCAGTTTAGGGAGGGGCTATGGCTACACCGTC.

This clonotype is labeled medium-sized. V usage is TRBV12-3 or TRBV12-4 and J usage is TRBJ1-2; 10 nucleotides align to TRBD1. V lost 6 bases, J lost 4 bases, and 5 bases stayed unmatched. This CDR3 has 14 amino acids. Here the CDR3 DNA reads TGTGCCAGCAGAAAAGGGACAGGGGTCTATGGCTACACCTTC. It encodes CASRKGTGVYGYTF.

In its sample, this clonotype is medium-sized (0.01 to 0.1%). The DNA of the CDR3 is TGTGCCAGCAGTCCGCGACAGTCAAACTATGGCTACACCTTC. Translation gives CASSPRQSNYGYTF. The chain has TRBV12-3 or TRBV12-4 and TRBJ1-2; D might be TRBD1 (5 bases). The CDR3 covers 14 residues. V was clipped by 5 bases and J by 2 bases, with 12 bases between them.

Of note for this clonotype: This may come from a read error, since a much larger clone is one base off. CDR3 bases: TGTGCCAGCAGTTTAATTTTGCGGGGCCGGAGCTACACCTTC. Its translation is CASSLILRGRSYTF. The V call is TRBV12-3 or TRBV12-4, the J call TRBJ1-2; D perhaps matches TRBD1 (5 bases). The V end lost 2 bases, the J end lost 9 bases, and 16 bases lay between the germline ends. The CDR3 loop spans 14 amino acids.

Points on this clonotype: A clone one base away is much larger, so this may be a read error. The rearrangement links TRBV12-3 or TRBV12-4 to TRBJ1-2; D ambiguous. The length of the CDR3 is 14 residues. In nucleotides, the CDR3 is TGTGCCAGCAGCCCTATTGGATCTAACTATAGCTACACCTTC. This sequence encodes CASSPIGSNYSYTF.

By sample fraction, this clonotype is medium-sized. The V gene is TRBV12-3 or TRBV12-4, the J gene TRBJ1-2, with D possibly matching TRBD1 (6 bases). V was pared by 6 bases and J by 4 bases, with 15 bases between. The CDR3 contains 14 residues. The CDR3: CASRGTEQGYGYTF. The CDR3 DNA follows: TGTGCCAGCAGGGGCACAGAACAGGGCTATGGCTACACCTTC.

By proportion, this clonotype is medium-sized. The chain employs TRBV12-3 or TRBV12-4 and TRBJ1-2; 7 nucleotides line up with TRBD1. This CDR3 has 13 residues. V shed 4 bases, J shed 4 bases, and the junction held 3 bases outside the gene matches. In nucleotides, the CDR3 is TGTGCCAGCAGTTGGAACAGGGGCTATGGCTACACCTTC. It yields the protein CASSWNRGYGYTF.

The chain combines TRBV12-3 or TRBV12-4 with TRBJ1-2; no definite D call. V lost 7 bases and J 5 bases, leaving 11 bases between the germline ends. The CDR3 runs to 12 residues. The CDR3 spells CASTLGGYGYTF. The CDR3 DNA is TGTGCCAGCACGTTAGGAGGGTATGGCTACACCTTC.

This clonotype is medium-sized in the sample. The rearrangement joins TRBV12-3 or TRBV12-4 to TRBJ1-2; D ambiguous. Trimming shortened V by 5 bases and J by 4 bases, and 23 bases separated the two germline ends. The length of the CDR3 is 17 residues. CDR3 sequence reads: CASSIRGFSGVGYGYTF. CDR3 bases: TGTGCCAGCAGTATCCGAGGGTTCAGTGGAGTGGGCTATGGCTACACCTTC.

This clonotype is classed as medium-sized. CDR3 sequence: CASSLGQAFNYGYTF. The DNA for the CDR3 is TGTGCCAGCAGTTTAGGACAGGCCTTTAACTATGGCTACACCTTC. The genes are TRBV12-3 or TRBV12-4 and TRBJ1-2, with D perhaps TRBD1 (6 bases). The CDR3 sequence is 15 residues long. The ends were cut back, 1 base at V and 1 base at J, with 10 bases in the middle.

This clonotype turned up a few times. A much bigger clone sits one base away, suggesting this may be a read error. CDR3 nucleotides: TGTGCCAGCAGGCGAACATTCCGGGGCAAAGATAAGGATGGCTACACCTTC. It encodes CASRRTFRGKDKDGYTF. The rearrangement links TRBV12-3 or TRBV12-4 to TRBJ1-2; D perhaps matches TRBD1 (5 bases). V was clipped by 6 bases and J by 6 bases, with 26 bases between them. CDR3 length: 17 residues.

Judged by abundance, this clonotype is medium-sized. This chain uses TRBV12-3 or TRBV12-4 with TRBJ1-2, with D unresolved. This CDR3 is built from 13 residues. Trimming shortened V by 5 bases and J by 5 bases, and 12 bases separated the two germline ends. CDR3 loop: CASSPSTEYGYTF. The CDR3 nucleotides read TGTGCCAGCAGTCCCTCAACGGAGTATGGCTACACCTTC.

Worth noting for this clonotype: With a much larger clone just one base away, this may be a read error. The chain joins TRBV12-3 or TRBV12-4 to TRBJ1-2; no clear D gene. The CDR3 has 11 residues. The chain's CDR3 is CASADGVIRGF. The CDR3 coding sequence is TGTGCCAGTGCTGACGGGGTGATTCGAGGATTC.

This clonotype came up many times. The gene calls are TRBV12-3 or TRBV12-4 and TRBJ1-2, with unresolved D. Trimming took off 3 bases at V and 4 bases at J, with 9 bases between the two ends. CDR3 length equals 13 residues. CDR3 protein: CASSFRSSYGYTF. The DNA for the CDR3 is TGTGCCAGCAGTTTTAGATCTTCCTATGGCTACACCTTC.

The table lists this clonotype with a few counts. A much larger clone differs by one base, so this may be a read error. The CDR3: CASSPGSTRGYTF. Here the CDR3 DNA reads TGTGCCAGCAGTCCTGGAAGCACTCGGGGCTACACCTTC. The chain is built from TRBV12-3 or TRBV12-4 and TRBJ1-2; D remains unclear. The CDR3 is 13 amino acids. Deletions cut 5 bases from V and 8 bases from J, with 15 bases between.

This clonotype rates as medium-sized. This sequence joins TRBV12-3 or TRBV12-4 and TRBJ1-2, with 10 bases identical to TRBD1. Losses at the gene ends were 5 bases for V and 3 bases for J; bases not matched to a gene: 12. This CDR3 comprises 17 residues. CDR3 sequence reads: CASSPEGTGDFYYGYTF. As DNA, the CDR3 is TGTGCCAGCAGTCCAGAAGGGACAGGGGATTTCTACTATGGCTACACCTTC.